The 2 T cell receptor beta chains below were found in one sample sequenced in a study of T cells in Graves' hyperthyroidism and ophthalmopathy. Amplified regions were TCR beta CDR3 sequences from RNA transcripts. HTBI primers drove first-round RT-PCR of the TCR CDR3. TCRdb recomputed calls from the multiplex PCR reads with MiXCR, one row per CDR3 protein. The sample includes a few hundred thousand distinct CDR3 sequences, approximately 14% of them seen just once. What was sequenced was blood. The receptor source for this set is a woman younger than 35 with Graves' hyperthyroidism.

This clonotype has a count of ten or more. The chain combines TRBV12-3 or TRBV12-4 with TRBJ2-1; possibly TRBD2 for D (6 bases). V lost 3 bases and J lost 9, with 15 bases in between. This CDR3 region has 14 residues. CDR3 sequence: CASSLSVTRGEQFF. CDR3 in DNA: TGTGCCAGCAGTTTGTCGGTGACTAGGGGTGAGCAGTTCTTC.

This clonotype was observed at least ten times. The chain has TRBV12-3 or TRBV12-4 and TRBJ1-5; 8 bases are a match to TRBD1. This CDR3 has 16 amino acids. V lost 1 base to trimming and J lost 3 bases; unmatched junction nucleotides: 5. The CDR3: CASSLGQGFVNQPQHF. DNA for the CDR3: TGTGCCAGCAGTTTAGGACAGGGGTTCGTCAATCAGCCCCAGCATTTT.